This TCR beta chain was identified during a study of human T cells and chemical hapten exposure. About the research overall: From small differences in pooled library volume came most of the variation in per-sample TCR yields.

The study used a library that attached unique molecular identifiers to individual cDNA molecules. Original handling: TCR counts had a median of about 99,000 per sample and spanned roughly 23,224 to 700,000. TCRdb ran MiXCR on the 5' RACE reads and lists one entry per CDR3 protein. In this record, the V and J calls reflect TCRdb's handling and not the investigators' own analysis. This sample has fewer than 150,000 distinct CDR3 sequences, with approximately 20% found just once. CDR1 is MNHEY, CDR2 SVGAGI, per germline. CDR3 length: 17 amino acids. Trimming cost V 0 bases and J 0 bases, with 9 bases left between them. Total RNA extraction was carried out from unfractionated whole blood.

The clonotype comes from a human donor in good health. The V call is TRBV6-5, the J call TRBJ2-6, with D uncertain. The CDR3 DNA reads TGTGCCAGCAGTTACTCGACACGGATCTCTGGGGCCAACGTCCTGACTTTC. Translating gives CASSYSTRISGANVLTF.